The 25 T cell receptor beta chains listed next were all sequenced from one sample in a study of blood T cell repertoires in COVID-19. Sequencing used immunoSEQ multiplex PCR; TCRdb keeps in-frame clones, though not all of them. The sample records tens of thousands of clones, 75% to 80% being singletons. Sequenced: peripheral blood. All receptors derive from a man in his sixties or seventies with active or convalescent COVID-19.

This chain joins TRBV6-5 and TRBJ2-7; TRBD1 is a possible D gene (6 bases). This CDR3 comprises 11 residues. The V gene's germline CDR1 is MNHEY and CDR2 SVGAGI. The CDR3 coding sequence is TGTGCGACTCGGGACACTTACGAGCAGTACTTC. This encodes CATRDTYEQYF.

The chain carries TRBV24-1 and TRBJ1-3, with TRBD1 identical over 8 bases. This CDR3 spans 13 amino acids. Trimming at V came to 4 bases and at J to 14 bases, leaving 9 bases not matched to a gene. CDR1 is KGHDR, CDR2 SFDVKD, per germline. CDR3 bases: TGTGCCACCAGTGAGTCGGACAGGGATCTTCTATATTTT. It specifies CATSESDRDLLYF.

The chain joins TRBV19 to TRBJ1-5; unclear D gene. Per the germline V gene, CDR1 is LNHDA and CDR2 is SQIVND (reference sequence). This CDR3 has 15 residues. V lost 8 bases to trimming and J lost 2 bases, with 16 bases between them. This CDR3 reads CASLAKRERNQPQHF. In nucleotides, the CDR3 is TGTGCCAGTTTGGCCAAAAGGGAGCGCAATCAGCCCCAGCATTTT.

In its sample, this clone was seen once. This sequence joins TRBV5-4 and TRBJ2-5; 8 bases match TRBD1. The CDR3 extends over 15 amino acids. The V segment lost 0 bases and the J segment 5 bases; nucleotides outside the gene matches: 6. In germline, CDR1 is SGHNT, CDR2 YYREEE (reference sequence). Here the CDR3 reads CASSLVTGTGETQYF. The CDR3 DNA reads as TGTGCCAGCAGCTTGGTAACCGGGACAGGCGAGACCCAGTACTTC.

V gene TRBV21-1 combines with J gene TRBJ2-7; the table's D call, TRBD2, has no DNA check behind it. TRBV21-1 is annotated as a pseudogene. The CDR3 consists of 15 residues. The CDR3 DNA is TGTGCCAGCAGCGGGGCGGCGGGGGTTTTCTACGAGCAGTACTTC. Protein sequence: CASSGAAGVFYEQYF.

A few counts support this clone. Sequence at one end of the junction differs from germline and may be a read error. The chain uses TRBV7-6 and TRBJ2-2; possible D gene TRBD2, 7 bases. This CDR3 comprises 16 residues. Germline CDR1 SGHVS, CDR2 FNYEAQ. CDR3 nucleotides: TGTGCCAGCAGATTAGGGGGGGACCCCAACACCGGGGAGCTGTTTTTT. Its protein product is CASRLGGDPNTGELFF. The full variable domain, with the rest looked up from reference TRBV7-6 and TRBJ2-2, is GAGVSQSPRYKVTKRGQDVALRCDPISGHVSLYWYRQALGQGPEFLTYFNYEAQQDKSGLPNDRFSAERPEGSISTLTIQRTEQRDSAMYRCASRLGGDPNTGELFFGEGSRLTVL.

The chain recombines TRBV9 with TRBJ1-4; TRBD1 is a possible D gene (5 bases). This CDR3 region has 15 residues. Germline V gene sequence: CDR1 SGDLS, CDR2 YYNGEE. Trimming left V 3 bases short and J 14 bases short, with 23 bases between. The chain's CDR3 is CASSARAAVQGGLFF. CDR3 bases: TGTGCCAGCAGCGCCCGAGCAGCGGTTCAGGGAGGGCTGTTTTTT.

The chain combines TRBV19 with TRBJ2-2, with TRBD2 matching 7 bases. From germline, CDR1 is LNHDA and CDR2 SQIVND (reference sequence). V was pared by 7 bases and J by 3 bases, with 8 bases of the junction left unmatched. This CDR3 has 15 residues. CDR3 region: CASTPGGYHTGELFF. The CDR3 coding sequence is TGTGCCAGTACGCCCGGGGGGTACCACACCGGGGAGCTGTTTTTT.

V gene TRBV4-2 combines with J gene TRBJ2-2; 7 bases line up with TRBD2. The ends lost 0 bases at V and 4 bases at J; junction bases unmatched: 5. The CDR3 is made up of 16 amino acids. Per the germline V gene, CDR1 is LGHNA and CDR2 is YNFKEQ. The CDR3 nucleotides read TGTGCCAGCAGCCAAGAGGTCCGCGGGGGCACCGGGGAGCTGTTTTTT. Its translation is CASSQEVRGGTGELFF.

This clone was seen a single time. The chain employs TRBV2 and TRBJ1-6; tentative D call: TRBD1 (6 bases). The CDR3 runs 15 residues. V was cut by 2 bases and J by 6 bases, with 11 bases left in between. Germline assignment: CDR1 SNHLY and CDR2 FYNNEI. The DNA of the CDR3 is TGTGCCAGCAGTGAAACGGGACACCCTAATTCACCCCTCCACTTT. Amino acids: CASSETGHPNSPLHF.

The chain recombines TRBV30 with TRBJ2-6, with D perhaps matching TRBD2 (5 bases). Germline values: CDR1 GTSNPN, CDR2 SVGIG (reference sequence). V lost 0 bases, J lost 0 bases, and 12 bases lay in between. This CDR3 spans 17 amino acids. The CDR3 DNA is TGTGCCTGGAGTGTACGAGGGCCCCTCTCTGGGGCCAACGTCCTGACTTTC. Amino acids: CAWSVRGPLSGANVLTF. Complete variable domain (other parts from reference TRBV30 and TRBJ2-6): SQTIHQWPATLVQPVGSPLSLECTVEGTSNPNLYWYRQAAGRGLQLLFYSVGIGQISSEVPQNLSASRPQDRQFILSSKKLLLSDSGFYLCAWSVRGPLSGANVLTFGAGSRLTVL.

The J gene is TRBJ1-6, the V gene TRBV5-4; D call uncertain. In germline, CDR1 is SGHNT, CDR2 YYREEE (reference sequence). Trimming took off 3 bases at V and 0 bases at J, with 7 bases between the two ends. The CDR3 covers 15 residues. The CDR3 nucleotides are TGTGCCAGCAGCTACAGTAGCTCCTATAATTCACCCCTCCACTTT. Translated: CASSYSSSYNSPLHF.

The chain couples TRBV3-1 (or the pseudogene TRBV3-2) to TRBJ2-1; D gene uncertain. The CDR3 runs to 12 residues. Germline V gene data show CDR1 as LGHDT and CDR2 as YNNKEL (reference sequence). V lost 1 base and J lost 6, with 4 bases in between. CDR3 sequence: CASSQVINEQFF. Here the CDR3 DNA reads TGTGCCAGCAGCCAAGTTATCAATGAGCAGTTCTTC.

J is TRBJ1-4 and V is TRBV6-1, with D hard to call. Germline CDR1 is MNHNS and CDR2 is SASEGT. V was clipped by 3 bases and J by 8 bases, with 10 bases between them. The CDR3 contains 13 residues. The CDR3 bases are TGTGCCAGCAGTGATGATGGGAGGGAAAAACTGTTTTTT. Translating gives CASSDDGREKLFF.

The chain has TRBV28 and TRBJ2-3, with D possibly matching TRBD2 (6 bases). Trimming pared 6 bases from V and 1 base from J, leaving 11 bases between. The CDR3 extends over 14 amino acids. CDR1 and CDR2 from the germline V gene are MDHEN and SYDVKM. CDR3 sequence reads: CASSGASGTDTQYF. The DNA of the CDR3 is TGTGCCAGCAGCGGGGCTAGCGGCACAGATACGCAGTATTTT.

This chain connects TRBV7-9 to TRBJ2-7; D possibly corresponds to TRBD1 (6 bases). The CDR3 runs to 16 residues. The germline V and J ends were trimmed by 3 bases and 2 bases, with 17 bases remaining between them. Germline lookup yields CDR1 SEHNR and CDR2 FQNEAQ (reference sequence). The CDR3 sequence: CASSFFRGETPYEQYF. CDR3 bases: TGTGCCAGCAGCTTTTTCAGGGGCGAAACCCCCTACGAGCAGTACTTC.

V gene TRBV9 combines with J gene TRBJ2-7; D call uncertain. The CDR3 is made up of 13 amino acids. Per the germline V gene, CDR1 is SGDLS and CDR2 is YYNGEE. V lost 4 bases, J lost 2 bases, and 10 bases lay in between. CDR3 sequence: CASSRLGTYEQYF. CDR3 coding DNA: TGTGCCAGCAGCCGCCTAGGAACCTACGAGCAGTACTTC. Supplemented by reference TRBV9 and TRBJ2-7, the full variable domain reads DSGVTQTPKHLITATGQRVTLRCSPRSGDLSVYWYQQSLDQGLQFLIQYYNGEERAKGNILERFSAQQFPDLHSELNLSSLELGDSALYFCASSRLGTYEQYFGPGTRLTVT.

The genes are TRBV5-1 and TRBJ2-7; maybe TRBD2 (7 bases). The V gene lost 4 bases and the J gene lost 0 bases, with 20 bases spanning the gap. The germline gives CDR1 SGHRS, CDR2 YFSETQ. The CDR3 consists of 17 residues. CDR3 in DNA: TGCGCCAGCAGCCCTGCCGCTGGCGGGGGCTTCTCCTACGAGCAGTACTTC. Its translation is CASSPAAGGGFSYEQYF.

The chain combines TRBV10-2 with TRBJ1-3, with D unclear. Trimming shortened V by 8 bases and J by 4 bases, and 12 bases separated the two germline ends. The CDR3 contains 13 residues. Looked up from germline, CDR1 is WSHSY and CDR2 is SAAADI. The CDR3 nucleotides read TGCGCCAGCCGGGCGGGCTCCGGAAACACCATATATTTT. Its protein product is CASRAGSGNTIYF.

This chain links TRBV2 with TRBJ2-1, with 8 bases aligning to TRBD1. This CDR3 region has 14 residues. Germline lookup yields CDR1 SNHLY and CDR2 FYNNEI. The J segment lost 9 bases and the V segment lost 2 bases, leaving 6 bases of the junction unmatched. As DNA, the CDR3 is TGTGCCAGCAGTGAACGGACAGGGCGGTCTGAGCAGTTCTTC. Protein product: CASSERTGRSEQFF.

The chain joins TRBV11-2 to TRBJ1-3; D remains unclear. The germline V and J ends were trimmed by 0 bases and 9 bases, with 15 bases remaining between them. Germline CDR1 reads SGHAT; CDR2 reads FQNNGV. CDR3 length: 15 residues. CDR3 in amino acids: CASSLDGRLSGTIYF. For the CDR3, the DNA is TGTGCCAGCAGCTTAGATGGTCGACTATCGGGCACCATATATTTT.

The CDR3 region is CASSIYSGLDNQPQHF. CDR3 bases: TGTGCCAGTAGTATTTATTCGGGACTTGACAATCAGCCCCAGCATTTT. J is TRBJ1-5 and V is TRBV19; D possibly corresponds to TRBD1 (5 bases). The CDR3 loop spans 16 amino acids. V was pared by 3 bases and J by 3 bases, with 15 bases between. The V gene's germline CDR1 is LNHDA and CDR2 SQIVND (reference sequence). Variable domain in full (rest from reference TRBV19 and TRBJ1-5): DGGITQSPKYLFRKEGQNVTLSCEQNLNHDAMYWYRQDPGQGLRLIYYSQIVNDFQKGDIAEGYSVSREKKESFPLTVTSAQKNPTAFYLCASSIYSGLDNQPQHFGDGTRLSIL.

This sequence joins TRBV29-1 and TRBJ2-1, with 9 bases aligning to TRBD1. This CDR3 is built from 14 residues. The V gene's germline CDR1 is SQVTM and CDR2 ANQGSEA. V was pared by 1 base and J by 9 bases, with 7 bases of the junction left unmatched. The CDR3 region is CSVEGDRAVLEQFF. CDR3 coding DNA: TGCAGCGTTGAAGGGGACAGGGCCGTACTTGAGCAGTTCTTC.

V usage is TRBV28 and J usage is TRBJ2-7, with unresolved D. The V gene's germline CDR1 is MDHEN and CDR2 SYDVKM. The CDR3 covers 10 residues. Trimming took 6 bases from V and 3 from J, leaving 3 bases between them. CDR3 bases: TGTGCCAGCAGCCACTACGAGCAGTACTTC. Translating gives CASSHYEQYF.

The chain combines TRBV4-1 with TRBJ2-1; 12 bases fit TRBD2. Germline V lookup: CDR1 MGHRA, CDR2 YSYEKL. Unmatched junction bases numbered 13, after V lost 0 bases and J lost 4 bases. The CDR3 is 20 amino acids. The CDR3 reads CASSQDWSRLAGVPYNEQFF. The CDR3 DNA is TGCGCCAGCAGCCAAGATTGGAGTAGACTAGCGGGGGTACCTTACAATGAGCAGTTCTTC.